The clone carrying this T cell receptor beta chain is deemed medium-sized. Its cognate antigen is unknown. CDR3 length: 14 residues. Germline CDR1 reads MNHGY; CDR2 reads SAAAGT. The V end lost 6 bases, the J end lost 4 bases, and 13 bases lay between the germline ends. The table came from immunoSEQ multiplex PCR; TCRdb's copy has only in-frame clones and leaves some out. The sample contains about 4,100 clones, 35% to 45% of which appear only once. The sample originates from a study of T cells in localized non-small cell lung cancer. Findings of the study overall: Median approximately 58 top-100 tumor clones were shared with paired adjacent lung. Measurement of T cell clonality placed uninvolved adjacent lung highest, above the level in tumor. Those with higher blood T cell density had longer overall survival. Heterogeneity is still possible, as just one tumor region was sequenced.

The source was lung tumor tissue, collected before any cancer treatment. This sequence was found in a woman between 35 and 70 years old with stage I lung adenocarcinoma. The chain joins TRBV6-8 to TRBJ1-5; possibly TRBD1 for D (6 bases). DNA of the CDR3: TGTGCCAGCAGGGCGGGGGGGCCAAATCAGCCCCAGCATTTT. Protein: CASRAGGPNQPQHF.